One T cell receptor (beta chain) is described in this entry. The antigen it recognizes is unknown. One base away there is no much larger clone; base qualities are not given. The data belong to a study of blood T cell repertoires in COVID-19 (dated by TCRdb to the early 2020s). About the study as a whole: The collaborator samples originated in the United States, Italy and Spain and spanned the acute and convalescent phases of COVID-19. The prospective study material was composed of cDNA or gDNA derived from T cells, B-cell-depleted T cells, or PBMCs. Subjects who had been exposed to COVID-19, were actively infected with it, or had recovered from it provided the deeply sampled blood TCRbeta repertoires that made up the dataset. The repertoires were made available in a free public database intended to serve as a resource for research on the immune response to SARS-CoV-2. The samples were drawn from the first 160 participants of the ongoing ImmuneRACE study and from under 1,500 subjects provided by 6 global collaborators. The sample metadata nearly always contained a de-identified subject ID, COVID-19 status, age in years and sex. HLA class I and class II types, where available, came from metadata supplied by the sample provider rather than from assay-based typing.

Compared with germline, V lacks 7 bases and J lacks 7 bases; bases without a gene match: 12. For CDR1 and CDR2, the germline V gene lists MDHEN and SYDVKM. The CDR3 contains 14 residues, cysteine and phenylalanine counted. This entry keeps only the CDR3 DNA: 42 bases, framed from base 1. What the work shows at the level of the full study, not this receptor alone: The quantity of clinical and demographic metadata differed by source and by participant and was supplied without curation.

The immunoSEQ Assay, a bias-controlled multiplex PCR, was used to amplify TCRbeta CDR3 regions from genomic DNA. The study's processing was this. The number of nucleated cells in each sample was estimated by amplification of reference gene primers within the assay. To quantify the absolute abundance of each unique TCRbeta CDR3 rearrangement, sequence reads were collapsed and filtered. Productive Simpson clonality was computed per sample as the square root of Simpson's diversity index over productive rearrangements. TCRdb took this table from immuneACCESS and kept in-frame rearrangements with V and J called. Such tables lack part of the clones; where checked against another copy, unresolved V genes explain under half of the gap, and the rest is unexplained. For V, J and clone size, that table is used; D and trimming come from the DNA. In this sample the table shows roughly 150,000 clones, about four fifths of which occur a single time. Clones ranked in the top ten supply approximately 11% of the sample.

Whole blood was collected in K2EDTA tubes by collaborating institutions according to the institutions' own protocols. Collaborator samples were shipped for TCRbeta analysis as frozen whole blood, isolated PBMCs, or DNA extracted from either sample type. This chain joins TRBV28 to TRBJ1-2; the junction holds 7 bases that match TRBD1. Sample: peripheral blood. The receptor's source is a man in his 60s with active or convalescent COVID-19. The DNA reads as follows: TGTGCCAGCATCGGAGGGGGCGCCTTCGGTGGCTACACCTTC. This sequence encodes CASIGGGAFGGYTF.